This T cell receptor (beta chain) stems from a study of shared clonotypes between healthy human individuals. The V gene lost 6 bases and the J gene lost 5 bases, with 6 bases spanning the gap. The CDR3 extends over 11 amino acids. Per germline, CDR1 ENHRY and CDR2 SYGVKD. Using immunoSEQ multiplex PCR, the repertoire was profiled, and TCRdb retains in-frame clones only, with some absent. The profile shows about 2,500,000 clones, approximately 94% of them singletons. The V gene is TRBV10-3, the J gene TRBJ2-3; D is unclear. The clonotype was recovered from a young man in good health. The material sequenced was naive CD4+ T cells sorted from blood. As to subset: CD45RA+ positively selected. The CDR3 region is CAISKGDTQYF. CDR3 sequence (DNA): TGTGCCATCAGCAAGGGAGATACGCAGTATTTT.